A single sample gave rise to the 27 T cell receptor beta chains below, sequenced in a study of T cell repertoires in cytomegalovirus infection. One entry per CDR3 protein, called by TCRdb with MiXCR from the reads. The sample lists about 600,000 distinct CDR3 sequences, around 24% seen once, with under 8.5% in the top ten. The specimen was CD8+ T cells from PBMCs. The receptor set was obtained from a human donor in good health (CMV status not recorded). Some clones in this sample may be carry-over from other donors' samples.

This clonotype was counted only a few times. The J gene is TRBJ1-2, the V gene TRBV18; D call uncertain. Germline values: CDR1 KGHSH, CDR2 LQKENI. The V gene lost 4 bases and the J gene lost 5 bases, with 11 bases spanning the gap. The length of the CDR3 is 13 residues. The CDR3 sequence is CASSQPGLYGYTF. CDR3 bases: TGTGCCAGCTCACAACCCGGCTTGTATGGCTACACCTTC.

The chain couples TRBV6-5 to TRBJ1-5; 8 nucleotides agree with TRBD1. Germline assignment: CDR1 MNHEY and CDR2 SVGAGI. The CDR3 extends over 13 amino acids. J was trimmed by 9 bases and V by 6 bases; bases with no gene match: 7. CDR3 sequence (DNA): TGTGCCAGCAGAACCGGGACAGGTACGCCCCAGCATTTT. Amino acid sequence: CASRTGTGTPQHF.

This chain links TRBV11-3 with TRBJ2-7; no clear D. Germline lookup yields CDR1 SGHNT and CDR2 YENEEA. Trimming took off 5 bases at V and 4 bases at J, with 12 bases between the two ends. This CDR3 contains 13 residues. CDR3 in DNA: TGTGCCAGCAGCGCAGATCCTTCGTACGAGCAGTACTTC. The encoded protein is CASSADPSYEQYF. Complete variable domain (other parts from reference TRBV11-3 and TRBJ2-7): EAGVVQSPRYKIIEKKQPVAFWCNPISGHNTLYWYLQNLGQGPELLIRYENEEAVDDSQLPKDRFSAERLKGVDSTLKIQPAELGDSAVYLCASSADPSYEQYFGPGTRLTVT.

This clonotype was found a few times. This chain connects TRBV7-9 to TRBJ2-1; a weak D match, TRBD1 (5 bases). Germline V lookup: CDR1 SEHNR, CDR2 FQNEAQ (reference sequence). The CDR3 spans 11 residues. Trimming stripped 2 bases from V and 10 bases from J, with 6 bases between. DNA for the CDR3: TGTGCCAGCAGCTTAAGACAGGAGCAGTTCTTC. It yields the protein CASSLRQEQFF.

The chain has TRBV20-1 and TRBJ2-1; D may correspond to TRBD1 or TRBD2 (5 bases each). Germline V gene data show CDR1 as DFQATT and CDR2 as SNEGSKA (reference sequence). There are 19 residues in the CDR3. V gave up 2 bases and J gave up 1 base, with 24 bases separating them. In DNA, the CDR3 is TGCAGTGCTAGATTCAAGGGGCCGGGGCCCATCGAATCCTACAATGAGCAGTTCTTC. It specifies CSARFKGPGPIESYNEQFF.

This chain links TRBV27 with TRBJ2-6; 9 bases are shared with TRBD1. This CDR3 is built from 16 residues. CDR1 is MNHEY and CDR2 is SMNVEV in the germline V gene (reference sequence). The J segment lost 0 bases and the V segment lost 5 bases, leaving 2 bases of the junction unmatched. The CDR3 protein is CASSRQGDSGANVLTF. CDR3 nucleotide sequence: TGTGCCAGCAGTAGACAGGGGGACTCTGGGGCCAACGTCCTGACTTTC.

This sequence joins TRBV7-9 and TRBJ1-3; perhaps TRBD1 as D (5 bases). This CDR3 contains 15 residues. Trimming pared 5 bases from V and 2 bases from J, leaving 13 bases between. The germline gives CDR1 SEHNR, CDR2 FQNEAQ (reference sequence). The CDR3 reads CASSPGGGAGNTIYF. The CDR3 nucleotides read TGTGCCAGCAGCCCCGGCGGAGGGGCTGGAAACACCATATATTTT.

In regard to this clonotype: A much more abundant neighbour one base away suggests this may be a read error. The V gene is TRBV7-2, the J gene TRBJ2-3, with 7 bases aligning to TRBD1. CDR3 length: 16 residues. Germline V gives CDR1 SGHTA, CDR2 FQGNSA. The CDR3 nucleotides read TGTGTCAGCAGCACTCGGACAGGCCCCAGCACAGATACGCAGTATTTT. It yields the protein CVSSTRTGPSTDTQYF. Full variable domain (remainder filled in from reference TRBV7-2 and TRBJ2-3): GAGVSQSPSNKVTEKGKDVELRCDPISGHTALYWYRQSLGQGLEFLIYFQGNSAPDKSGLPSDRFSAERTGGSVSTLTIQRTQQEDSAVYLCVSSTRTGPSTDTQYFGPGTRLTVL.

As concerns this clonotype: Likely a read error: the CDR3 ends without its conserved phenylalanine or tryptophan. Here the CDR3 DNA reads TGTGCCAGTAGTTTCTCCGACAGGGGGACCTACAATGAGCAGTTCCTC. This gives the protein CASSFSDRGTYNEQFL. The chain employs TRBV28 and TRBJ2-1, with 9 bases that match TRBD1. Germline CDR1 reads MDHEN; CDR2 reads SYDVKM. The CDR3 covers 16 residues.

CDR3 DNA: TGTGCCAGCAGTTACTCCCTCAGGGAGTACGCAACCGGGGAGCTGTTTTTT. It is translated as CASSYSLREYATGELFF. V and J are TRBV6-2 or TRBV6-3 and TRBJ2-2, with D perhaps being TRBD1 or TRBD2 (5 bases each). V was pared by 0 bases and J by 5 bases, with 16 bases between. Per germline, CDR1 MNHEY and CDR2 SVGEGT. CDR3 length: 17 amino acids.

With regard to this clonotype: The junction differs from germline at one of its ends, possibly a read error. This CDR3 is CSAVRTVLFYGQYF. The CDR3 DNA follows: TGCAGTGCTGTTCGGACAGTTTTATTCTACGGGCAGTACTTC. The chain carries TRBV20-1 and TRBJ2-7, with a tentative D call TRBD1 (6 bases). The CDR3 loop spans 14 amino acids. Germline values: CDR1 DFQATT, CDR2 SNEGSKA (reference sequence).

This clonotype was observed at least ten times. This rearrangement joins TRBV7-8 to TRBJ2-2, with 7 bases matching TRBD1. V shed 3 bases and J 3 bases; nucleotides not matched to a gene: 10. Germline CDR1 reads SGHVS; CDR2 reads FQNEAQ. There are 17 residues in the CDR3. CDR3 amino acids: CASSFHRGTLDTGELFF. For the CDR3, the DNA is TGTGCCAGCAGCTTTCACAGGGGAACACTTGACACCGGGGAGCTGTTTTTT.

This clonotype was recorded many times. This chain connects TRBV28 to TRBJ1-1, with D perhaps matching TRBD1 (6 bases). The CDR3 sequence is 15 residues long. Germline V lookup: CDR1 MDHEN, CDR2 SYDVKM. V lost 5 bases, J lost 2 bases, and 15 bases lay in between. Written as DNA, the CDR3 is TGTGCCAGCAGTCATTGGACAGAACCTAACACTGAAGCTTTCTTT. It yields the protein CASSHWTEPNTEAFF.

This clonotype was found a few times. This rearrangement joins TRBV6-4 to TRBJ2-3, with D uncertain. CDR1 MRHNA and CDR2 SNTAGT come from the germline V gene. CDR3 length equals 14 residues. The germline V and J ends were trimmed by 6 bases and 2 bases, with 12 bases remaining between them. DNA for the CDR3: TGTGCCAGCAGGGGATTGGCATCCACAGATACGCAGTATTTT. The encoded protein is CASRGLASTDTQYF.

This clonotype was found many times. This rearrangement joins TRBV19 to TRBJ2-2, with a possible D match to TRBD1 (6 bases). The germline V gene encodes CDR1 LNHDA and CDR2 SQIVND (reference sequence). This CDR3 contains 17 residues. V dropped 7 bases and J dropped 1 base, with 19 bases sitting between them. CDR3 residues: CASTPRGTMGNTGELFF. The CDR3 DNA reads TGTGCCAGTACCCCGAGGGGGACAATGGGGAACACCGGGGAGCTGTTTTTT.

This clonotype has at least ten counts. This rearrangement joins TRBV4-1 to TRBJ1-5; D uncertain. The germline CDR1 and CDR2 sequences are MGHRA and YSYEKL. Between the trimmed V and J ends, which lost 1 base and 7 bases, there was a span of 14 bases. CDR3 length: 15 residues. The CDR3 coding sequence is TGCGCCAGCAGCCAAGCCCTGGGTTCGAGGCAGCCCCAGCATTTT. This encodes CASSQALGSRQPQHF.

The chain joins TRBV29-1 to TRBJ2-2; the match to TRBD1 covers 8 bases. The V segment lost 8 bases and the J segment 5 bases; nucleotides outside the gene matches: 13. Germline values: CDR1 SQVTM, CDR2 ANQGSEA. The length of the CDR3 is 15 residues. The CDR3 nucleotides are TGCAGCATTCCCAGGGGGCAGCAAAGGACCGGGGAGCTGTTTTTT. Residues: CSIPRGQQRTGELFF.

This rearrangement joins TRBV28 to TRBJ2-2, with unresolved D. V lost 5 bases, J lost 5 bases, and 9 bases lay in between. Looked up from germline, CDR1 is MDHEN and CDR2 is SYDVKM. CDR3 size: 13 residues. CDR3 nucleotides: TGTGCCAGCAGTCCTCGACGTACCGGGGAGCTGTTTTTT. Translated, it gives CASSPRRTGELFF.

The genes are TRBV7-9 and TRBJ2-2; TRBD1 agrees at 8 bases. This CDR3 is built from 17 residues. J gave up 1 base and V 6 bases, and 10 bases lay outside the gene matches. CDR1 is SEHNR and CDR2 is FQNEAQ in the germline V gene (reference sequence). The CDR3 nucleotides read TGTGCCAGCAGTCAGGCGAGGACAGGGCTGAACACCGGGGAGCTGTTTTTT. It is translated as CASSQARTGLNTGELFF.

The chain is built from TRBV6-5 and TRBJ2-2, with 7 bases that match TRBD2. Trimming removed 0 bases from V and 5 bases from J; junction bases left unmatched: 3. The CDR3 sequence is 15 residues long. Germline V gene sequence: CDR1 MNHEY, CDR2 SVGAGI. CDR3 DNA: TGTGCCAGCAGTTACTCGGGGGGGATTACCGGGGAGCTGTTTTTT. It codes for CASSYSGGITGELFF.

About this clonotype: The junction departs from the called germline gene at one end, perhaps through a read error. The V and J genes are TRBV4-1 and TRBJ2-1; TRBD1 might be the D (5 bases). The germline V gene has CDR1 MGHRA and CDR2 YSYEKL. The CDR3 loop spans 15 amino acids. For the CDR3, the DNA is TGTGCCAGCAGCCAAGATCTGGGGCTAGGCAATGAGCAGTTCTTC. Its protein product is CASSQDLGLGNEQFF.

This clonotype has just a few counts. This chain joins TRBV5-1 and TRBJ2-5; D perhaps matches TRBD2 (5 bases). Deletions cut 4 bases from V and 1 base from J, with 14 bases between. The CDR3 runs 15 residues. Looked up from germline, CDR1 is SGHRS and CDR2 is YFSETQ. The CDR3 DNA follows: TGCGCCAGCAGCATACTCCCGGGGATCCAAGAGACCCAGTACTTC. Amino acids: CASSILPGIQETQYF.

There are a few counts of this clonotype. The V and J genes are TRBV7-9 and TRBJ2-7; 8 nucleotides align to TRBD1. Germline loops: CDR1 SEHNR, CDR2 FQNEAQ (reference sequence). V was clipped by 1 base and J by 5 bases; unmatched bases: 4. The CDR3 is 14 residues long. This CDR3 reads CASSLEGQANEQYF. The CDR3 nucleotides are TGTGCCAGCAGCTTAGAGGGACAGGCAAACGAGCAGTACTTC.

This clonotype appeared many times. Written as DNA, the CDR3 is TGTGCCACCCAGGACGTCGATGACTATGGCTACACCTTC. Translation: CATQDVDDYGYTF. The chain is built from TRBV28 and TRBJ1-2; D gene unclear. The CDR3 consists of 13 residues. With 10 bases removed from V and 3 bases from J, the gap between germline ends came to 15 bases. Germline V gene data show CDR1 as MDHEN and CDR2 as SYDVKM.

A few counts support this clonotype. The DNA of the CDR3 is TGTGCCAGCAGTTCGACTCCATGGCAGTTCTTC. It encodes CASSSTPWQFF. The J gene is TRBJ2-1, the V gene TRBV12-3 or TRBV12-4; no clear D. This CDR3 spans 11 amino acids. Trimming shortened V by 4 bases and J by 12 bases, and 10 bases separated the two germline ends.

This clonotype came up once. A much larger clone is a single base away; this may be a read error. V and J are TRBV6-2 or TRBV6-3 and TRBJ1-5, with D possibly being TRBD1 (5 bases). The CDR3 runs to 13 residues. Germline V gene sequence: CDR1 MNHEY, CDR2 SVGEGT. The CDR3 sequence is CSSSPRGTVAQHF. CDR3 in DNA: TGTTCCAGCAGTCCCCGGGGGACGGTGGCCCAGCATTTT.

This clonotype appeared a few times. The CDR3 nucleotides read TGTGCCAGCAGCTTAGGGGAAGGGATTATCTCTCGCTATGGCTACACCTTC. Amino acids: CASSLGEGIISRYGYTF. The V call is TRBV7-9, the J call TRBJ1-2; D call uncertain. CDR1 and CDR2 from the germline V gene are SEHNR and FQNEAQ (reference sequence). The CDR3 contains 17 residues. V lost 1 base, J lost 4 bases, and 19 bases lay in between.